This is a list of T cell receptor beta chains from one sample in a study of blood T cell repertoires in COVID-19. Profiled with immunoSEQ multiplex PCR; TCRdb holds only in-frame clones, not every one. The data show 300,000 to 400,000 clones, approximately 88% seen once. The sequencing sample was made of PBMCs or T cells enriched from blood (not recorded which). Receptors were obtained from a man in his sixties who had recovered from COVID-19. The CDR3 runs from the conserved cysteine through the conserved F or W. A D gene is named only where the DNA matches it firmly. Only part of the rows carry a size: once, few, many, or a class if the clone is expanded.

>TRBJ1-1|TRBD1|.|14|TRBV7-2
TGTGCCAGCAGCTTATACGGGACAGACACTGAAGCTTTCTTT
CASSLYGTDTEAFF
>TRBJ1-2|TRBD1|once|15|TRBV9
TGTGCCAGCAGCGAACAGGGGGCCATTGGCTATGGCTACACCTTC
CASSEQGAIGYGYTF
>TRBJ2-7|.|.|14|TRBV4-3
TGCGCCAGCAGCCAGTCCCGGGGAGCGGACGAGCAGTACTTC
CASSQSRGADEQYF
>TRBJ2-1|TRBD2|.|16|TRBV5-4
TGTGCCAGCAGCCGACAGACTAGCGGGTTCTACAATGAGCAGTTCTTC
CASSRQTSGFYNEQFF
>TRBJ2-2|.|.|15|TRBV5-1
TGCGCCAGCAGACCGGTGGAGGGAGCGACCGGGGAGCTGTTTTTT
CASRPVEGATGELFF
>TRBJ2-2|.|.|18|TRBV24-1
TGTGCCACCAGTGACCCCTCGTCTACTACTAGGAACACCGGGGAGCTGTTTTTT
CATSDPSSTTRNTGELFF
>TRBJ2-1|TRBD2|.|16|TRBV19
TGTGCCAGTAGTGGGAAAACTAGCGGGGTCTACAATGAGCAGTTCTTC
CASSGKTSGVYNEQFF
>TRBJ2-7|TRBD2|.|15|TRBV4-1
TGCGCCAGCAGCCTAAGGACTAGCGGGAGCTACGAGCAGTACTTC
CASSLRTSGSYEQYF
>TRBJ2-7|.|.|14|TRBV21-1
TGTGCCAGCAGCAAAGCGACAGGGGGGAACGAGCAGTACTTC
CASSKATGGNEQYF
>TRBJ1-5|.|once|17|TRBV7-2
TGTGCCAGCAGCTTAGTAGGGACTGCCTTTAGCAATCAGCCCCAGCATTTT
CASSLVGTAFSNQPQHF
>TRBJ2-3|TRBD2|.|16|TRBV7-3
TGTGCCAGCAGCTTGCTTAACCGGGACTACGGAGATACGCAGTATTTT
CASSLLNRDYGDTQYF
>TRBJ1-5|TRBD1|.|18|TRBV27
TGTGCCAGCAGAGCCGGGACAGGGGGCTCCTATAGCAATCAGCCCCAGCATTTT
CASRAGTGGSYSNQPQHF
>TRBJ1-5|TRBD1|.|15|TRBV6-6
TGTGCCAGCAGTTACTCGGGACAGCCCAATCAGCCCCAGCATTTT
CASSYSGQPNQPQHF
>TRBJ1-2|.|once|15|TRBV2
TGTGCCAGCAGTGAACAAGGGACTCCGTCCTATGGCTACACCTTC
CASSEQGTPSYGYTF